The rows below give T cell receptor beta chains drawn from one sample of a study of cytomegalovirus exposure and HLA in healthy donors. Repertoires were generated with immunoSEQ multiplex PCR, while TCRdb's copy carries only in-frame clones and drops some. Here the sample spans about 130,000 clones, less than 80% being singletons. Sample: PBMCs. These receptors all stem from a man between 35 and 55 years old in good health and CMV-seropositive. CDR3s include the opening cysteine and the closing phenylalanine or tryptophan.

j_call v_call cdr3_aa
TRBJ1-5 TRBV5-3 CARILVRDSDYSNQPQHF
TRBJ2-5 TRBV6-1 CASPGGFQETQYF
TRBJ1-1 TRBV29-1 CSVTGGTEAFF
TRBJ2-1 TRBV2 CASSDGGSGLNEQFF
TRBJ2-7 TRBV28 CASSPPGGIYEQYF
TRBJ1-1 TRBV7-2 CASSLGQGNTEAFF
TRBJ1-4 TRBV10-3 CAISPGQGDEKLFF
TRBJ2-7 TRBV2 CASSESRAGRTYEQYF
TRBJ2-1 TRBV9 CASSGTSGRNNEQFF
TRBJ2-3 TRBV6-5 CASRGLADTQYF
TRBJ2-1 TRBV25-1 CASSESTAGVRNEQFF
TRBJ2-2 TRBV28 CASSPGLAGGPTPGELFF
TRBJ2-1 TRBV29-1 CSVVELEQFF
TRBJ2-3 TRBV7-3 CASSLRTSGKDTQYF
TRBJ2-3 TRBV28 CASSLWLEAGRSADTQYF
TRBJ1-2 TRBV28 CASRPNRGREGIYGYTF
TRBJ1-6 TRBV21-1 CASSTRRQGWNSPLHF
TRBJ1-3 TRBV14 CASSHQTMGQPYVDTIYF
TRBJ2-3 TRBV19 CASSIGAGVGTQYF
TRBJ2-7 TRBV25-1 CASSGRGGTGANEQYF
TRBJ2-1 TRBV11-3 CASSSIRSGGYNEQFF
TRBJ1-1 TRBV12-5 CASGLVRGDRGQWTEAFF
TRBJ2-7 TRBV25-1 CASSEDRLQEQYF
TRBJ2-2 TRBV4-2 CASNQGADGELFF
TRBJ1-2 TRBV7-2 CASSPLISNYGYTF
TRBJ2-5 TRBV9 CASNRDQETQYF
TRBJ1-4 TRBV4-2 CASSQEWQGFEKLFF
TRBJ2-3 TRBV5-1 CASSFRLAGTDTQYF
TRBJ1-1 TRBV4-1 CASSQDPGGVTEAFF
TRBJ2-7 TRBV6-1 CASSESGLAGNEQYF
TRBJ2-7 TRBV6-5 CASSYSSGGEQYF
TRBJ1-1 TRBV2 CAWRGGEAFF
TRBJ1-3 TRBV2 CASSATGAGNTIYF
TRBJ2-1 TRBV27 CASSLMFGTGEYNEQFF
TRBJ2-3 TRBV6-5 CASSYLAGDIDTQYF
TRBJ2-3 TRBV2 CATITGPSTDTQYF
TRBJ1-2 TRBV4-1 CASSQERTYRNYGYTF
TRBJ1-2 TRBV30 CAWSVSDTYGYTF
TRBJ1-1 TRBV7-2 CASSPLGQGRAFF
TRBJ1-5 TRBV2 CASKRGYSNQPQHF
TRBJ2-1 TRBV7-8 CASSSRPSGRNNEQFF
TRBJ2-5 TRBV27 CASSQYSTQETQYF
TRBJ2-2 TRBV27 CAASKAGATGELFF
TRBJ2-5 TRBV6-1 CASSDRSQETQYF
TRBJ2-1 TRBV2 CASSRLAGENYNEQFF
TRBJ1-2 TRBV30 CAWSLPGRYYGYTF
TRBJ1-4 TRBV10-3 CAISERQGEVANEKLFF
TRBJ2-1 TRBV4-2 CASSQDSGLAGDLSYNEQFF
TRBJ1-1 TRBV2 CASAFRGQGAFTEAFF
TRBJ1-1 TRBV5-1 CASSLAGGPSEAFF
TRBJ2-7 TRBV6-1 CASSVRGGEEAF
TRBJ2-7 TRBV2 CASSERQVTAYEQYF
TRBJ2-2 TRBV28 CASRRGPGELFF
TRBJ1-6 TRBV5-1 CASSLGGQVNSPLHF
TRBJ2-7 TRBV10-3 CAISGRTGTSYEQYF
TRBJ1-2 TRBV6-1 CASSLSEIYGYTF
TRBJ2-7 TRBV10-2 CASRATTPYEQYF
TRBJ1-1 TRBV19 CASQNRGITEAFF
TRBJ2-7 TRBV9 CASSAEGTSSYEQYF